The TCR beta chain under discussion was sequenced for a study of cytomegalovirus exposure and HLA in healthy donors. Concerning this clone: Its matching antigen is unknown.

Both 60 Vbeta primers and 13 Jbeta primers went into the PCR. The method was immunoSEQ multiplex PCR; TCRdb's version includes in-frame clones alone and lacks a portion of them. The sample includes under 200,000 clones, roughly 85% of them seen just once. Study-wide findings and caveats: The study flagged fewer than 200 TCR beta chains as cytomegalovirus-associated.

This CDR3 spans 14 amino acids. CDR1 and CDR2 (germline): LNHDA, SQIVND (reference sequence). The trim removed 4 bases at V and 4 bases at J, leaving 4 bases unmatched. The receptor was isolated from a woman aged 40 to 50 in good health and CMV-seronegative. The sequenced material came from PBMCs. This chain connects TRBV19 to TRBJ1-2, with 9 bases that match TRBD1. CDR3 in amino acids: CASSTGTGSYGYTF. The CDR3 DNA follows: TGTGCCAGTAGTACCGGGACAGGGAGCTATGGCTACACCTTC.